This is a list of T cell receptor beta chains from one sample in a study of identical twins. TCRdb fed the 5' RACE reads into MiXCR, producing one record per CDR3 protein. Of some 1,600,000 distinct CDR3 sequences listed, around 33% are singletons. Sequencing used cord blood. The receptors here all came from a newborn girl in good health. The CDR3 runs from the conserved cysteine through the conserved F or W. D genes are given only for firm matches. Clone size is shown for a subset of rows, as once, few, many or a class of expanded clone.

>.|once|TRBJ2-4|TRBV27
TGTGCCAGCAGTTTTCCCAAAAACATTCAGTACTTC
CASSFPKNIQYF
>.|few|TRBJ1-2|TRBV12-3/TRBV12-4
TGTGCCAGCAGTGGGTGGGTGGGGGCGAACTATGGCTACACCTTC
CASSGWVGANYGYTF
>TRBD1|few|TRBJ1-6|TRBV27
TGTGCCAGCAGTCGAGGGGAGGGGGCTTATAATTCACCCCTCCACTTT
CASSRGEGAYNSPLHF
>.|many|TRBJ2-3|TRBV5-1
TGTGCCAGCAGCTTAAGCGCAGATACGCAGTATTTT
CASSLSADTQYF
>TRBD2|.|TRBJ2-5|TRBV12-3/TRBV12-4
TGTGCCAGCAGTCCAAGACTAGCGGGGATATCGGAGCAGTACTTC
CASSPRLAGISEQYF
>TRBD1|few|TRBJ2-4|TRBV28
TGTGCCAGCAGTTTAAGGCTGGACAGGGGACGTCTAGCCAAAAACATTCAGTACTTC
CASSLRLDRGRLAKNIQYF
>.|.|TRBJ2-1|TRBV6-6
TGTGCCAGCAGTCCCCAGCGGACACCCTACAATGAGCAGTTCTTC
CASSPQRTPYNEQFF
>.|.|TRBJ2-6|TRBV12-3/TRBV12-4
TGTGCCAGCAGTCCATTTGAGGGGCAGCCGAATTCTGGGGCCAACGTCCTGACTTTC
CASSPFEGQPNSGANVLTF
>.|.|TRBJ1-2|TRBV30
TGTGCCTGGAGTTCCGGTTCCTATGGCTACACCTTC
CAWSSGSYGYTF
>.|many|TRBJ2-5|TRBV29-1
TGCAGCCACGGACTAGAGACCCAGTACTTC
CSHGLETQYF
>.|.|TRBJ2-3|TRBV7-2
TGTGCCAGCACCTCTTCCGCTTCTAGCACAGATACGCAGTATTTT
CASTSSASSTDTQYF
>TRBD2|.|TRBJ2-7|TRBV18
TGTGCCAGCTCACCATCCATAGGCGGGAGCTACGAGCAGTACTTC
CASSPSIGGSYEQYF
>TRBD2|.|TRBJ2-3|TRBV20-1
TGCAGTGCTAGAGATCTCGGTTTCGGGGGAGGGCCCCCCACGCAGTATTTT
CSARDLGFGGGPPTQYF
>.|.|TRBJ2-3|TRBV5-1
TGCGCCAGCAGCTTGGAGCAGCCCAGCACAGATACGCAGTATTTT
CASSLEQPSTDTQYF
>.|few|TRBJ1-6|TRBV20-1
TGCAGTGCTAGTTCCTTTTCTAATTCACCCCTCCACTTT
CSASSFSNSPLHF
>TRBD1|.|TRBJ1-5|TRBV7-9
TGTGCCAGCAGTCCCGGGACAGGGGGCATTAGCAATCAGCCCCAGCATTTT
CASSPGTGGISNQPQHF
>.|.|TRBJ1-1|TRBV10-3
TGTGCCATCAGTAGTACGGGGGGAAACACTGAAGCTTTCTTT
CAISSTGGNTEAFF
>.|.|TRBJ2-7|TRBV3-1
TGTGTCAGCAGCCAAGAGGGGGGGCTCTCCTACGAGCAGTACTTC
CVSSQEGGLSYEQYF
>.|once|TRBJ2-3|TRBV5-1
TGCGCCAGCAGCAAGGACTGGTGGCGTGTTGATACGCAGTATTTT
CASSKDWWRVDTQYF
>.|few|TRBJ1-2|TRBV29-1
TGCAGCGTTGAAGATAAGGGGGGAGTATTCTACTCTAACTATGGCTACACCTTC
CSVEDKGGVFYSNYGYTF
>TRBD1|many|TRBJ1-2|TRBV3-1
TGTGCCAGCTCACAGGGGATCTATGGCTACACCTTC
CASSQGIYGYTF
>TRBD2|few|TRBJ2-5|TRBV29-1
TGCAGCGTTGGGGGACTAGCGGCAGAGACCCAGTACTTC
CSVGGLAAETQYF
>.|few|TRBJ1-5|TRBV18
TGTGCCAGCTCACCCGGGCTTCGTGGTCAGCCCCAGCATTTT
CASSPGLRGQPQHF
>.|.|TRBJ2-5|TRBV27
TGTGCCAGCAGCCCCGTGACCCAGTACTTC
CASSPVTQYF
>.|few|TRBJ2-3|TRBV5-1
TGCGCCAGCAGCCCGGGCCTCCCAATCTTCACAGATACGCAGTATTTT
CASSPGLPIFTDTQYF